This T cell receptor beta chain originates from a study of tumor and adjacent non-tumor tissue in lung cancer (dated by TCRdb to about 2018). The study in broad terms: By cancer type, the cohort comprised 12 adenocarcinoma patients, a couple of squamous cell carcinoma patients and 1 small cell lung cancer patient. In total, sequencing yielded 125,075,908 productive TCRbeta reads, which works out to an average of about 4 million reads per sample. TCRbeta CDR3 sequencing was performed on 25 to 30 paired specimens, with one tumor sample and one normal lung sample collected per patient. The approximately 15 enrolled patients, of whom some 10 were men and 5 were women, were aged about 30 to 85 years and were diagnosed with TNM stage I to III disease. Using bulk TCRbeta repertoires from approximately 15 lung cancer patients, the study set lung tumor tissue side by side with matched distant non-tumor lung tissue.

Libraries came from multiplex PCR. The instrument was an Illumina HiSeq 2500. Following protocols modified from ARM-PCR, the researchers constructed TCRbeta libraries through three rounds of nested PCR with primers (Table S4). PCR products of 200-500 bp were gel-excised and purified with the QIAquick gel extraction kit before sequencing. On the study's bioinformatics: Trimmomatic was used to clean the reads, FLASH was used to merge the reads into complete CDR3 sequences, and MiTCR was used to assign the reads to V(D)J germline segments. VDJtools was used to compute clonal diversity as the inverse Simpson's index. A read counted as productive if the sequence was in-frame and lacked a premature stop codon. TCRdb handled the public reads itself, with Q25 trimming in fastp and clone calling in MiXCR, and kept productive beta chains. Duplicate CDR3 protein sequences are folded into a single record with the most common DNA and genes. It is TCRdb's table, rather than the study itself, that gives the V and J calls and clone size. This sample has about 90,000 distinct CDR3 sequences in its table, and 65% to 80% of those were observed once. The ten largest clones capture 20% to 25% of the sample.

The CDR3 runs 16 amino acids, cysteine and phenylalanine included. Only the CDR3 region is kept as DNA, spanning 48 bases read in frame from base 1. V is cut back by 1 base and J by 4 bases, with 6 bases in the junction unmatched. The germline V gene encodes CDR1 ENHRY and CDR2 SYGVKD. RNA was isolated from bulk, unsorted tissue, and RNA quality was assessed with a NanoDrop ND-1000 and an Agilent 2100. Normal lung samples were distant non-tumor tissue taken more than 3 cm from the tumor edge. Donors were newly diagnosed lung cancer patients admitted for thoracic surgery in China between August and November 2014, without prior chemotherapy. Anyone who had undergone radiotherapy or chemotherapy before, or who had another cancer at the same time, was left out of the study. Surgical tissue pieces of roughly 1-2.2 cm3 were preserved in RNAlater solution and were kept at -80 degrees C until use. This clonotype was detected many times. The antigen it binds to is not known. It has no much larger one-base neighbor in the sample; base qualities were not kept.

Beyond this particular receptor, the publication reports: Neither the sequencing platform nor unique molecular identifiers are named or mentioned anywhere in the methods. Tumor tissue showed significantly higher TCR diversity (inverse Simpson) than normal lung tissue, at roughly 430 vs 170 (P = 0.0075, Mann-Whitney U test). The top 100 clones accounted for a significantly larger cumulative portion of the repertoire in normal lung than in tumor tissue. With only approximately 16 patients in the cohort, the authors noted that larger samples and more detailed clinical data are needed. Peripheral blood was not sequenced, so blood TCRbeta repertoires were not examined in the lung cancer patients of the study. Significantly higher TCR diversity was found in younger patients, and higher tumor TCR diversity was associated with shorter overall and disease-free survival.

The specimen sequenced was distant non-tumor lung tissue. Here the chain combines TRBV10-3 and TRBJ2-2; 7 bases in between match TRBD1. The source is a woman between 50 and 59 years old with non-small cell lung cancer. The CDR3 amino acid sequence is: CAISEFRDSLTGELFF. Read as DNA, the sequence is TGTGCCATCAGTGAGTTCCGGGACAGTCTCACCGGGGAGCTGTTTTTT.